The entry that follows covers one T cell receptor beta chain sequence. Germline loops: CDR1 SNHLY, CDR2 FYNNEI. The CDR3 consists of 14 residues. V was clipped by 7 bases and J by 4 bases, with 14 bases between them. Study members were between about 18 and 95 years old and lived in 24 US regions. These data belong to a study of blood T cell repertoires in COVID-19. For the study at large: COVID-19 samples from acute and convalescent phases originated in the United States, Italy and Spain. Nucleic acid was either cDNA or gDNA, and it came from T cells, B-cell-depleted T cells, or PBMCs.

In the original processing: Reference gene primer amplification gave nucleated cell count estimates. The repertoire was sequenced with immunoSEQ multiplex PCR; TCRdb's copy has only in-frame clones and lacks some. From that table come the V and J calls and clone size; the DNA was used to work out D and trimming. This sample yields 300,000 to 450,000 clones, of which 87% are seen a single time; approximately 1.8% belongs to the top ten. The chain uses TRBV2 and TRBJ1-3; TRBD1 might be the D (5 bases). This clonotype was sampled from a man in his forties in a cohort exposed to, infected with or recovered from COVID-19 (not recorded which). The specimen was PBMCs or T cells enriched from blood (not recorded which). The CDR3 loop is CASKVGGTGNTIYF. The DNA for the CDR3 is TGTGCCAGCAAAGTGGGGGGGACCGGAAACACCATATATTTT.